What follows describes a single T cell receptor (beta chain). Its antigen is unidentified. The sample comes from a study of T-cell memory formation after mild COVID-19. As for the study in general: Largely donor-specific sequence clusters came from a couple of donors.

Amplification by 5'RACE using constant-segment primers produced TCR alpha and TCR beta cDNA libraries that carried sample barcodes and UMIs. TCRdb ran MiXCR on the 5' RACE reads and lists one entry per CDR3 protein. The data show roughly 240,000 distinct CDR3 sequences, just over 15% seen once. The study, taken as a whole, reports: There were some responding clones in pre-infection memory, which suggested that cross-reactive memory had joined. CD8+ contracting clones occupied EMRA, while CD4+ ones occupied mainly CM and EM.

Trimming removed 0 bases from V and 4 bases from J, with 8 bases in between. Germline V CDR1 and CDR2: KGHSH, LQKENI. CDR3 length equals 14 residues. The sample was PBMCs or a T cell subset sorted from them (not recorded which). This receptor was obtained from an adult woman who had mild COVID-19 (a few samples of this study predate the infection). Cell type and time point are not known. The gene calls are TRBV18 and TRBJ2-3; no clear D gene. The CDR3 reads CASSPPSNSDTQYF. The CDR3 DNA sequence: TGTGCCAGCTCACCACCGTCGAACTCAGATACGCAGTATTTT.